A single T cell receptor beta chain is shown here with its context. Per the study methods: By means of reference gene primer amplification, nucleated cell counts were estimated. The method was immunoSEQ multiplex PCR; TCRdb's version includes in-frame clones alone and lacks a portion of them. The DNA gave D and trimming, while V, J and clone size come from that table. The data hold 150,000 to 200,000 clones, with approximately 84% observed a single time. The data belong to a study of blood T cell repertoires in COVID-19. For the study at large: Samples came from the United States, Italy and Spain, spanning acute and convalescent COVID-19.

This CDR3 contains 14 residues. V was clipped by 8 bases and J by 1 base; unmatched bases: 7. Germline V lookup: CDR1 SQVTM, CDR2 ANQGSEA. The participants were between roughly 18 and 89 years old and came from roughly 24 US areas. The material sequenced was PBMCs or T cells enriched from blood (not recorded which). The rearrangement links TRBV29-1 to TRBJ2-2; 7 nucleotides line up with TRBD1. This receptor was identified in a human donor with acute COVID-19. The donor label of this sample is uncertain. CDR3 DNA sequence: TGCAGCTTTGGGACAGTGCAGAACACCGGGGAGCTGTTTTTT. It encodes CSFGTVQNTGELFF.